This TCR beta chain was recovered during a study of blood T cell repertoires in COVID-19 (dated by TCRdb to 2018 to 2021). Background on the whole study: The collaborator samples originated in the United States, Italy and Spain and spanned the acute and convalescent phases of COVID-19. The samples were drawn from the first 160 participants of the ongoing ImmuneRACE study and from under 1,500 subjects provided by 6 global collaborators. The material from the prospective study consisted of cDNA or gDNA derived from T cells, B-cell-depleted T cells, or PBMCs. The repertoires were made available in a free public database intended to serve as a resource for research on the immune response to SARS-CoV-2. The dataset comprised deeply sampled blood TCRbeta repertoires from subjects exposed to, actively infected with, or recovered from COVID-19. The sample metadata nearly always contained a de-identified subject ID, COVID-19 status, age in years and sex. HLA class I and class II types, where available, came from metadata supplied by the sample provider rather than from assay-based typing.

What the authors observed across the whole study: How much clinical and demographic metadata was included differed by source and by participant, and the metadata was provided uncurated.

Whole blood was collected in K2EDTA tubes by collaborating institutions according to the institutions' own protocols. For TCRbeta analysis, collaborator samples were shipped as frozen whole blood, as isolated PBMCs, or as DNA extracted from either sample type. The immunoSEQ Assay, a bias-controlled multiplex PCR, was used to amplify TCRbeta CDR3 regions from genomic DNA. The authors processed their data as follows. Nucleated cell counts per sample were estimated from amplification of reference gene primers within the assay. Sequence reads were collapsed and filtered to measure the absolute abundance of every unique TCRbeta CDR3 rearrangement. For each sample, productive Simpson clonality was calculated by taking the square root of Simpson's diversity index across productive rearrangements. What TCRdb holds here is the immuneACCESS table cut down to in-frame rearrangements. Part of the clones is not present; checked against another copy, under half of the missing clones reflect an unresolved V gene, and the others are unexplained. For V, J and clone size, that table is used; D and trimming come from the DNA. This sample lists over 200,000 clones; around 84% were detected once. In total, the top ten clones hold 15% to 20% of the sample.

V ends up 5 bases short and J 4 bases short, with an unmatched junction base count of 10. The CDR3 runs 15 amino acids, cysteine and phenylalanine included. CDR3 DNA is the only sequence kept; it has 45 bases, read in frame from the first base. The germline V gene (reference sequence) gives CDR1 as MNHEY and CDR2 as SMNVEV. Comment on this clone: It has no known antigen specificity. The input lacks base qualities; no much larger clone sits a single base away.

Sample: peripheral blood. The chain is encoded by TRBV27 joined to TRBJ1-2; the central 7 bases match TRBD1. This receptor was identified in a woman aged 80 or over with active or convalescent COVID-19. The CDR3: CASSPRRQGGYGYTF. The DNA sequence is TGTGCCAGCAGTCCCCGGAGACAGGGAGGCTATGGCTACACCTTC.